This TCR beta chain was observed in a study of response to subunit inactivated influenza vaccine. CDR1 and CDR2 from the germline V gene are SQVTM and ANQGSEA. This CDR3 is 14 amino acids long. V was pared by 7 bases and J by 5 bases, with 9 bases of the junction left unmatched. Each CDR3 protein gets one entry after TCRdb re-called the RT-PCR reads with MiXCR. The repertoire holds 750,000 to 850,000 distinct CDR3 sequences, with roughly 20% as singletons. The sequences come from PBMCs from blood, collected 5 to 6 days after vaccination. This clonotype was sampled from a man in his forties or fifties who received an inactivated influenza vaccine. The chain employs TRBV29-1 and TRBJ2-3, with 10 bases aligning to TRBD2. The CDR3 sequence: CSARTSGLLDTQYF. In DNA, the CDR3 is TGCAGCGCCCGGACTAGCGGACTTTTAGATACGCAGTATTTT.